Described below is a single T cell receptor (beta chain) sequence and its context. Its antigen is currently unknown. The data were obtained in a study of naive and memory T cell subsets. Regarding the study as a whole: Naive and memory repertoire findings lacked a ground truth for validation.

The ends were cut back, 7 bases at V and 10 bases at J, with 17 bases in the middle. Germline V gene lookup returns CDR1 LNHDA and CDR2 SQIVND (reference sequence). The CDR3 consists of 14 residues. An equimolar mix of two oligonucleotides served as the beta constant-region primer for TRBC1 and TRBC2. Four rounds of PCR amplified the ligated cDNA using nested alpha and beta constant-region primers plus SP2. From the UMI-ligation and nested PCR reads, TCRdb called clonotypes with MiXCR, one entry per CDR3 protein. The sample yields about 90,000 distinct CDR3 sequences, 7% to 7.5% seen once. Sequences were obtained from central memory CD4+ T cells from blood. This rearrangement joins TRBV19 to TRBJ1-6, with a possible D match to TRBD1 (6 bases). The source of this sequence is a human donor in good health. CDR3: CASTPDRPNSPLHF. The CDR3 DNA follows: TGTGCCAGTACCCCAGACAGGCCCAACTCACCCCTCCACTTT.